This T cell receptor (beta chain) stems from a study of T cells in tuberculosis. Findings and caveats of the study: Active tuberculosis TCR-alpha repertoires lay closer to GMM-specific TCRs than IGRA-negative controls, suggesting clonal expansion.

This CDR3 is built from 15 residues. CDR1 and CDR2 (germline): MNHEY, SVGAGI. Trimming removed 7 bases at V and 0 bases at J, with 13 bases between. Generated by immunoSEQ multiplex PCR, the TCRdb table keeps only in-frame clones and is missing some. In the table there are around 26,000 clones, roughly 95% of which are singletons. Unsorted cryopreserved PBMC were sequenced, averaging around 100,000 T cells per clinical donor. Turning to this clone: Its specificity is unknown.

The source is a donor aged 10 to 29 with latent tuberculosis or without tuberculosis infection. J is TRBJ1-3 and V is TRBV6-5; D is undetermined. Sequencing used PBMCs. The CDR3 DNA follows: TGTGCCAGCACCCAAGACTTAAGCTCTGGAAACACCATATATTTT. Protein sequence: CASTQDLSSGNTIYF.